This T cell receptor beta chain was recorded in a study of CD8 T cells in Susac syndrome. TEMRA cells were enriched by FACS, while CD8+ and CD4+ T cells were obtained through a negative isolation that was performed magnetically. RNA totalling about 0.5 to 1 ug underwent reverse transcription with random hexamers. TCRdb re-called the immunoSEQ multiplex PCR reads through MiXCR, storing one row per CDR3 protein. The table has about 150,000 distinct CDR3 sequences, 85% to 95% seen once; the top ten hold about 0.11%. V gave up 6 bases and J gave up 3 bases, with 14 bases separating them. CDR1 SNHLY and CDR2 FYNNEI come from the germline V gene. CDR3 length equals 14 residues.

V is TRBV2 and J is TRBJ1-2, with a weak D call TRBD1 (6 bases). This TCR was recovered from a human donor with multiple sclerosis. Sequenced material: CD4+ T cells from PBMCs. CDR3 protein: CASRHPQGHYGYTF. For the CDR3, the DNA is TGTGCCAGCAGGCACCCTCAGGGGCACTATGGCTACACCTTC.